This TCR beta chain stems from a study of T-cell memory formation after mild COVID-19 (dated by TCRdb to 2020 to 2023). At the level of the whole study: Most TCR sequence clusters were specific to one of the two donors. Longitudinal TCRalpha and TCRbeta repertoire sequencing tracked T-cell clones expanding and contracting after mild COVID-19 in two donors. Two young, previously healthy adult volunteers, one female and one male, were included in the cohort. Broader findings and caveats from the paper: Only a couple of mild cases were covered in the study, and larger cohorts including severe cases with pre-infection samples were considered necessary. Contracting CD4+ clones were found mainly in CM and EM memory subsets, while CD8+ clones were enriched in EMRA. Some responding clones were detected in pre-infection memory, which suggested that pre-existing cross-reactive memory T cells had joined the SARS-CoV-2 response. Whether the second-wave clones peaking on day 37 were SARS-CoV-2 specific was not confirmed. Clones that contracted from day 15 to 85 showed balanced CD4/CD8 phenotypes, whereas a second wave of clones that expanded from day 15 to 37 leaned towards CD4+.

This sample was sequenced with an Illumina NovaSeq 6000. TCRalpha and TCRbeta cDNA libraries were built by 5'RACE with constant-segment primers, adding sample barcodes and unique molecular identifiers. RNA was extracted from every sample with Trizol reagent. Libraries were amplified in two PCR steps, with a second sample barcode and Illumina TruSeq adapters added in the second step. Sequencing of the libraries was done on an Illumina NovaSeq, producing 2 x 150 bp paired-end reads. The original pipeline was this. Demultiplexing of reads and collapsing into UMI-guided consensus sequences were performed with migec v1.2.7. Using mixcr v2.1.11, the UMI consensuses were aligned to TRA and TRB V and J templates and assembled into clonotypes. Clonotypes were classified as expanded or contracted when called significant by both edgeR and NoisET, with noise models trained on biological replicates. For edgeR calls, the thresholds were a false discovery rate-adjusted p below 0.01 and a log2 fold-change of 1. As an exploratory analysis of dynamics, PCA with hierarchical clustering was applied to max-normalized trajectories of the 1000 most abundant clonotypes. The CD4 or CD8 phenotype of responding clones was assigned using the separately sequenced CD4+ and CD8+ repertoires. TCRdb took the public reads, trimmed them with fastp at Q25, ran MiXCR for clone calling and kept in-frame beta chains. Under each unique CDR3 protein, matching rows form one entry showing the most common genes and DNA. The V and J calls shown here were made by TCRdb, not taken from the authors' results. This sample has roughly 130,000 distinct CDR3 sequences in its table, and about a sixth of those were observed once. 4.5% to 5.5% of the sample is taken by the ten largest.

Ficoll-Paque density gradient centrifugation was the method used to isolate PBMCs. For CDR1 and CDR2, the germline V gene (reference sequence) lists SGHNT and YYREEE. CDR3 length: 14 amino acids, cysteine to phenylalanine. Just the 42-base CDR3 DNA is kept, in frame starting at base 1. From V the trimming removes 4 bases and from J it removes 4 bases, while the gene matches leave 0 bases of the junction unaccounted for. This clonotype was seen many times. Its antigen remains undetermined. Base qualities are not at hand, and no much larger clone is one base apart. Sequences were obtained from PBMCs or a T cell subset sorted from them (not recorded which). This TCR was sampled from a man younger than 30 who had mild COVID-19 (a few samples of this study predate the infection). The sample titles of this study are shuffled in the database, so cell type and time point are left out; the donor was told from shared clones. The sequence is built from TRBV5-4 and TRBJ2-1, and 12 junctional nucleotides match TRBD2. CDR3 region: CASSGLAGYNEQFF. DNA sequence: TGTGCCAGCAGCGGACTAGCGGGGTACAATGAGCAGTTCTTC.